Reported below is one TCR beta chain. As handled by the study authors: It was from reference gene primer amplification that nucleated cell counts were estimated. Libraries were prepared by immunoSEQ multiplex PCR; TCRdb keeps only in-frame clonotypes and omits some of them. That table gives V, J and clone size, and the DNA gave D and trimming. The sample holds approximately 130,000 clones; roughly four fifths are singletons and the top ten take about 9.5%. Germline V gives CDR1 WNHNN, CDR2 SYGVQD (reference sequence). CDR3 length: 17 residues. This record belongs to a study of blood T cell repertoires in COVID-19. Across the study: Sites in the United States, Italy and Spain provided acute and convalescent COVID-19 samples. Sources were T cells, B-cell-depleted T cells, or PBMCs; the material itself was cDNA or gDNA.

This sequence joins TRBV10-1 and TRBJ2-7, with a weak D call TRBD1 (7 bases). Sequenced input: peripheral blood. The receptor was isolated from a man in his forties or fifties with active or convalescent COVID-19. CDR3 region: CPPRGRGSGTDLYEQYF. The CDR3 DNA is TGCCCCCCCCGCGGCCGGGGGTCGGGGACAGACCTCTACGAGCAGTACTTC.